This T cell receptor beta chain is drawn from a study of blood T cell repertoires in COVID-19. Study information: Acute-phase and convalescent COVID-19 samples originated in the United States, Italy and Spain. The cDNA or gDNA used as material had been derived from T cells, B-cell-depleted T cells, or PBMCs.

Per the original data handling: Cell counts per sample came from amplifying reference gene primers. Data came from immunoSEQ multiplex PCR; TCRdb stores just in-frame clones and leaves some out. V and J calls and clone size are given by that table; D and trimming were obtained from the DNA. Counted here are 190,000 or so clones, approximately 86% occurring once; the ten biggest clones make up 9.8%. With V trimmed by 9 bases and J by 9 bases, 6 bases remained unmatched. This CDR3 is built from 12 residues. CDR1 LNHDA and CDR2 SQIVND come from the germline V gene (reference sequence). The sequenced sample was peripheral blood. The receptor's source is a woman older than 75 with acute or convalescent COVID-19. V and J are TRBV19 and TRBJ2-4, with 9 bases aligning to TRBD1. The CDR3 reads CASRDRASIQYF. The DNA for the CDR3 is TGTGCCAGCCGGGACAGGGCAAGCATTCAGTACTTC.